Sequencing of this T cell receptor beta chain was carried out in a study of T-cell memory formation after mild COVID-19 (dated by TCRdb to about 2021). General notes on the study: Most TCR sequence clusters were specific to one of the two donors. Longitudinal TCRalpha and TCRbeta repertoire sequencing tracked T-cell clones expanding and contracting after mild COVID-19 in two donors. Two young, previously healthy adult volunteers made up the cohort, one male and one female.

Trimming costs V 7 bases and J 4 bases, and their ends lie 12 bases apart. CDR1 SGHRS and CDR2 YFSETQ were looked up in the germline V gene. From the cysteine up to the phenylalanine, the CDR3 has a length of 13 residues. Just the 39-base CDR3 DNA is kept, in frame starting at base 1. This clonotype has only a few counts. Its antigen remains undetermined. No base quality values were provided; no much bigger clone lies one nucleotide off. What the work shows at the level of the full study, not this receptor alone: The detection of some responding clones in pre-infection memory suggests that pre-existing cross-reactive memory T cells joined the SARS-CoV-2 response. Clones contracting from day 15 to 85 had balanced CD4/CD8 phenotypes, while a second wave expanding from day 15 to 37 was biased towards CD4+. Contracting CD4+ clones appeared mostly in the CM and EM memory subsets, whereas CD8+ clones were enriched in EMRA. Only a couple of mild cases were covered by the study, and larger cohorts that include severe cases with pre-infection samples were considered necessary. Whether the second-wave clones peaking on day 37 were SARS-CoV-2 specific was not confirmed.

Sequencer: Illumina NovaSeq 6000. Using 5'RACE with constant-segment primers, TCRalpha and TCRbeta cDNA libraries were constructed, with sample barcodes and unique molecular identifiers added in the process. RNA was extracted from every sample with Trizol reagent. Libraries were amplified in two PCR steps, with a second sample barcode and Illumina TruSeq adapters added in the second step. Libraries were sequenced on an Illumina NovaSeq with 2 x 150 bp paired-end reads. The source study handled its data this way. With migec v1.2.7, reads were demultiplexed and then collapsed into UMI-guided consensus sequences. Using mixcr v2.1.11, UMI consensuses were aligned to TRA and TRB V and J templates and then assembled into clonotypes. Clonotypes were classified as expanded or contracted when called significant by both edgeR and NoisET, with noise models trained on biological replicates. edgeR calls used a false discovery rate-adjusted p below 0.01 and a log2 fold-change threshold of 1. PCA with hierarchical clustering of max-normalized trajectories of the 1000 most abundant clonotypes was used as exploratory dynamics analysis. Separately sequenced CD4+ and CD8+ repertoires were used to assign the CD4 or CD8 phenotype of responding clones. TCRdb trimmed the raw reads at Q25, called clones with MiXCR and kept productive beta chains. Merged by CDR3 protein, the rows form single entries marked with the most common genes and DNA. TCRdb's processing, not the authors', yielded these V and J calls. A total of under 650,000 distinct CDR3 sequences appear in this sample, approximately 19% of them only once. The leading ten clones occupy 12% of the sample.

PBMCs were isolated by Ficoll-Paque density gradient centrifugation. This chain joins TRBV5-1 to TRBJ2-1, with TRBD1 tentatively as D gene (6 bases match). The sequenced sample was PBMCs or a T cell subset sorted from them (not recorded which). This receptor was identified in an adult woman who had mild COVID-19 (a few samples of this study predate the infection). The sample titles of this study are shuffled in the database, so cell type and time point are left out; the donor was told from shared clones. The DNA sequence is TGCGCCAGCGCTTCAGGACAGTACAATGAGCAGTTCTTC. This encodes CASASGQYNEQFF.